A single sample gave rise to the 3 T cell receptor beta chains below, sequenced in a study of T cells after yellow fever vaccination. One entry per CDR3 protein, called by TCRdb with MiXCR from the 5' RACE reads. The repertoire includes about 340,000 distinct CDR3 sequences, around 3.9% of them detected once, and roughly 24% sits in the top ten. The input for sequencing was PBMCs, taken 5 days after the yellow fever booster vaccination. Receptor source: a man aged 18-30 years who received the YFV17D yellow fever vaccine.

V gene TRBV19 combines with J gene TRBJ2-1, with unresolved D. The CDR3 runs 12 residues. Germline CDR1 reads LNHDA; CDR2 reads SQIVND (reference sequence). V gave up 3 bases and J gave up 9 bases, with 9 bases separating them. As DNA, the CDR3 is TGTGCCAGTAGTATGGCTGTGGCTGAGCAGTTCTTC. This gives the protein CASSMAVAEQFF.

This clonotype was seen repeatedly, ten times or more. The V gene is TRBV6-5, the J gene TRBJ2-7; D is ambiguous. V was cut by 2 bases and J by 0 bases, with 11 bases left in between. Germline CDR1 reads MNHEY; CDR2 reads SVGAGI. The CDR3 extends over 15 amino acids. CDR3 residues: CASSYGSTGSYEQYF. Here the CDR3 DNA reads TGTGCCAGCAGTTACGGCTCTACTGGCTCCTACGAGCAGTACTTC.

Only a few counts were recorded for this clonotype. The chain links TRBV15 to TRBJ2-5; perhaps TRBD1 as D (5 bases). This CDR3 spans 13 amino acids. Germline V CDR1 and CDR2: LNHNV, YYDKDF (reference sequence). Between the trimmed V and J ends, which lost 6 bases and 5 bases, there was a span of 13 bases. The CDR3: CATSPGSMETQYF. CDR3 sequence (DNA): TGTGCCACCAGTCCAGGGTCGATGGAGACCCAGTACTTC.